The rows below give T cell receptor beta chains drawn from one sample of a study of blood T cell repertoires in COVID-19. Assay used: immunoSEQ multiplex PCR; TCRdb lists only in-frame clones, some missing. This table holds 140,000 to 150,000 clones, 84% found once. Specimen: peripheral blood. Receptors were obtained from a man in his 60s with active or convalescent COVID-19. Both conserved end residues are part of each CDR3. The D gene is left open where the match is weak. Rows may omit the clone size; those that give it use once, few, many or a size class.

j_call,clone_size,d_call,v_call,cdr3_aa,cdr3_nt
TRBJ2-5,.,.,TRBV3-1/TRBV3-2,CASSHQGRGETQYF,TGTGCCAGCAGCCACCAGGGAAGAGGAGAGACCCAGTACTTC
TRBJ1-1,.,.,TRBV27,CASSLFTAMNTEAFF,TGTGCCAGCAGTTTATTCACAGCCATGAACACTGAAGCTTTCTTT
TRBJ2-6,.,TRBD1,TRBV5-4,CASSSKTGTGANVLTF,TGTGCCAGCAGCTCCAAGACAGGGACCGGGGCCAACGTCCTGACTTTC
TRBJ2-1,.,.,TRBV19,CASSITAASSYNEQFF,TGTGCCAGTAGTATAACGGCGGCCAGCTCCTACAATGAGCAGTTCTTC
TRBJ2-7,.,TRBD1,TRBV2,CASNPQGATSYEQYF,TGTGCCAGCAACCCACAGGGGGCAACATCCTACGAGCAGTACTTC
TRBJ2-1,.,.,TRBV10-3,CAISEQTRYNEQFF,TGTGCCATCAGTGAGCAAACTCGCTACAATGAGCAGTTCTTC
TRBJ1-2,.,.,TRBV6-5,CASSPHGVTYGYTF,TGTGCCAGCAGTCCCCACGGTGTTACCTATGGCTACACCTTC
TRBJ2-1,.,TRBD2,TRBV5-8,CASSFSGRPYNEQFF,TGTGCCAGCAGCTTTAGCGGGAGGCCCTACAATGAGCAGTTCTTC
TRBJ2-5,.,TRBD2,TRBV4-1,CASSQVLAAGETQYF,TGCGCCAGCAGCCAAGTGCTAGCGGCCGGGGAGACCCAGTACTTC
TRBJ1-1,.,TRBD1,TRBV9,CASTGGDRGRTEAFF,TGTGCCAGCACCGGGGGGGACAGGGGGCGGACTGAAGCTTTCTTT
TRBJ1-5,.,.,TRBV27,CASSFLGGTQPQHF,TGTGCCAGCAGTTTTCTGGGGGGTACTCAGCCCCAGCATTTT
TRBJ1-1,once,.,TRBV10-2,CASRQHTEAFF,TGCGCCAGCAGACAGCACACTGAAGCTTTCTTT
TRBJ1-3,.,.,TRBV19,CASSIGQVGSGNTIYF,TGTGCCAGTAGTATCGGTCAGGTCGGCTCTGGAAACACCATATATTTT
TRBJ2-7,.,TRBD1,TRBV4-3,CASSLAGTGVIDEQYF,TGCGCCAGCAGCCTAGCCGGGACAGGGGTTATCGACGAGCAGTACTTC
TRBJ2-3,.,.,TRBV29-1,CSVEAVTGWDTQYF,TGCAGCGTTGAAGCGGTAACGGGATGGGATACGCAGTATTTT
TRBJ1-3,.,TRBD1,TRBV18,CASSNRDRDFGGNTIYF,TGTGCCAGCTCAAACCGGGACAGGGATTTCGGTGGAAACACCATATATTTT
TRBJ2-7,.,.,TRBV2,CASRGGGPSYEQYF,TGTGCCAGCAGAGGGGGGGGGCCCTCCTACGAGCAGTACTTC
TRBJ2-1,.,TRBD1,TRBV9,CASSVGQGAGNEQFF,TGTGCCAGCAGCGTAGGACAGGGGGCTGGTAATGAGCAGTTCTTC
TRBJ1-1,.,.,TRBV12-3/TRBV12-4,CASSRQNTEAFF,TGTGCCAGCAGTCGACAGAACACTGAAGCTTTCTTT
TRBJ1-2,once,.,TRBV18,CASSPGLGVDYGYTF,TGTGCCAGCTCACCAGGATTAGGGGTCGACTATGGCTACACCTTC
TRBJ1-4,few,TRBD1,TRBV10-1,CASRIADRPPSTNEKLFF,TGCGCCAGCAGGATAGCGGACAGGCCGCCATCAACTAATGAAAAACTGTTTTTT
TRBJ2-1,.,TRBD2,TRBV27,CASRILAGGSSYNEQFF,TGTGCCAGCAGGATCCTAGCGGGAGGTAGCTCCTACAATGAGCAGTTCTTC
TRBJ1-2,.,.,TRBV6-5,CASSYYDKNGYTF,TGTGCCAGCAGTTACTACGACAAGAATGGCTACACCTTC
TRBJ1-3,.,.,TRBV5-1,CASRYDGGSGNTIYF,TGCGCCAGCAGATACGACGGAGGCTCTGGAAACACCATATATTTT
TRBJ2-7,.,TRBD1,TRBV7-6,CASSLGQGEVYEQYF,TGTGCCAGCAGTTTGGGACAGGGCGAAGTCTACGAGCAGTACTTC
TRBJ1-2,.,.,TRBV12-3/TRBV12-4,CASSFSESSRYTF,TGTGCCAGCAGTTTCTCCGAGTCCTCTCGCTACACCTTC
TRBJ1-2,.,.,TRBV6-5,CASSSRDTNHGYTF,TGTGCCAGCAGCAGCCGGGACACAAACCATGGCTACACCTTC
TRBJ2-1,.,.,TRBV7-9,CASSLARGVDNEQFF,TGTGCCAGCAGCTTAGCCAGGGGAGTCGACAATGAGCAGTTCTTC
TRBJ1-2,.,TRBD1,TRBV6-6,CASSNRQGSDGYTF,TGTGCCAGCAGTAACCGACAGGGGTCGGATGGCTACACCTTC
TRBJ2-5,.,.,TRBV11-2,CASSLDRSETQYF,TGTGCCAGCAGCTTAGACAGATCAGAGACCCAGTACTTC
TRBJ2-2,.,.,TRBV29-1,CSVFRDTGELFF,TGCAGCGTTTTCAGGGACACCGGGGAGCTGTTTTTT
TRBJ1-2,.,.,TRBV11-2,CASSQGRRQAYGYTF,TGTGCCAGCAGCCAAGGCCGGCGACAGGCTTATGGCTACACCTTC
TRBJ2-2,.,TRBD2,TRBV5-4,CASNLGGADTGELFF,TGTGCCAGTAACCTCGGGGGGGCCGACACCGGGGAGCTGTTTTTT
TRBJ2-5,.,.,TRBV12-3/TRBV12-4,CASSSYTQETQYF,TGTGCCAGCAGTTCTTACACCCAAGAGACCCAGTACTTC
TRBJ1-1,.,.,TRBV5-1,CASVSNSGQLNTEAFF,TGCGCCAGCGTCTCAAATTCCGGACAGCTGAACACTGAAGCTTTCTTT
TRBJ2-5,.,TRBD1,TRBV6-5,CASSYSPGGWETQYF,TGTGCCAGCAGTTACTCCCCAGGGGGCTGGGAGACCCAGTACTTC
TRBJ2-1,.,TRBD2,TRBV5-1,CASSLVLAGDVYNEQFF,TGCGCCAGCAGCTTGGTATTAGCGGGAGATGTATACAATGAGCAGTTCTTC
TRBJ1-1,few,TRBD1,TRBV23-1,CASSLDRVMDTEAFF,TGCGCCAGCAGTCTTGACAGGGTGATGGACACTGAAGCTTTCTTT
TRBJ2-4,.,.,TRBV30,CAWSAGSTAKNIQYF,TGTGCCTGGAGTGCGGGATCGACAGCCAAAAACATTCAGTACTTC
TRBJ1-4,.,.,TRBV11-3,CASSYVRALNEKLFF,TGTGCCAGCAGCTACGTCAGGGCCCTTAATGAAAAACTGTTTTTT
TRBJ1-1,.,.,TRBV12-3/TRBV12-4,CASKLTPRTEAFF,TGTGCCAGCAAACTAACTCCGAGGACTGAAGCTTTCTTT
TRBJ1-5,.,.,TRBV6-2/TRBV6-3,CASSYRGGYSNQPQHF,TGTGCCAGCAGTTACAGGGGAGGATATAGCAATCAGCCCCAGCATTTT
TRBJ2-5,few,TRBD2,TRBV4-1,CASSQAPTSGGNLETQYF,TGCGCCAGCAGCCAAGCCCCGACTAGCGGGGGGAACTTAGAGACCCAGTACTTC
TRBJ1-1,.,TRBD1,TRBV27,CASSFQGANTEAFF,TGTGCCAGCAGTTTCCAGGGGGCGAACACTGAAGCTTTCTTT
TRBJ1-1,.,TRBD1,TRBV30,CASDRGLAFF,TGTGCCAGCGACAGGGGGCTGGCTTTCTTT
TRBJ1-2,.,.,TRBV3-1/TRBV3-2,CASSHASGGPANYGYTF,TGTGCCAGCAGCCACGCCTCGGGGGGACCAGCTAACTATGGCTACACCTTC
TRBJ2-5,.,.,TRBV7-2,CASSYPGTRRETQYF,TGTGCCAGCAGTTATCCCGGGACACGACGAGAGACCCAGTACTTC
TRBJ2-5,.,TRBD2,TRBV28,CASTGTSGGAGPNKETQYF,TGTGCCAGCACCGGGACTAGCGGGGGGGCCGGTCCTAATAAAGAGACCCAGTACTTC